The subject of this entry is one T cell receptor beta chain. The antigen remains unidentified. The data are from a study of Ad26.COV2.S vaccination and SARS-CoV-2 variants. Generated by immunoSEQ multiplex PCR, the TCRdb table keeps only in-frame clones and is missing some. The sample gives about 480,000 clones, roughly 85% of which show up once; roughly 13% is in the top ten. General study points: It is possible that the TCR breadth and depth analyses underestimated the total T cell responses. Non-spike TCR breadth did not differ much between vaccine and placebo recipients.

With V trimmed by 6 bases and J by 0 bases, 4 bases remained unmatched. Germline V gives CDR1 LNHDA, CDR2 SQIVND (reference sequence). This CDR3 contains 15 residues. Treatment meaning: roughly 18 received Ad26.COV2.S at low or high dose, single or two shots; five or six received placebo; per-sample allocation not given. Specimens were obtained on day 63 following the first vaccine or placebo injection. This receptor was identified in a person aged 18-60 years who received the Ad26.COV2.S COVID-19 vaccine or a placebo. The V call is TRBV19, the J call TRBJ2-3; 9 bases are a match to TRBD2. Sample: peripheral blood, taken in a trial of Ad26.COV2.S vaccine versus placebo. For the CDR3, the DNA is TGTGCCAGTAGGGGCGGGGGGGCCAGCACAGATACGCAGTATTTT. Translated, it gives CASRGGGASTDTQYF.